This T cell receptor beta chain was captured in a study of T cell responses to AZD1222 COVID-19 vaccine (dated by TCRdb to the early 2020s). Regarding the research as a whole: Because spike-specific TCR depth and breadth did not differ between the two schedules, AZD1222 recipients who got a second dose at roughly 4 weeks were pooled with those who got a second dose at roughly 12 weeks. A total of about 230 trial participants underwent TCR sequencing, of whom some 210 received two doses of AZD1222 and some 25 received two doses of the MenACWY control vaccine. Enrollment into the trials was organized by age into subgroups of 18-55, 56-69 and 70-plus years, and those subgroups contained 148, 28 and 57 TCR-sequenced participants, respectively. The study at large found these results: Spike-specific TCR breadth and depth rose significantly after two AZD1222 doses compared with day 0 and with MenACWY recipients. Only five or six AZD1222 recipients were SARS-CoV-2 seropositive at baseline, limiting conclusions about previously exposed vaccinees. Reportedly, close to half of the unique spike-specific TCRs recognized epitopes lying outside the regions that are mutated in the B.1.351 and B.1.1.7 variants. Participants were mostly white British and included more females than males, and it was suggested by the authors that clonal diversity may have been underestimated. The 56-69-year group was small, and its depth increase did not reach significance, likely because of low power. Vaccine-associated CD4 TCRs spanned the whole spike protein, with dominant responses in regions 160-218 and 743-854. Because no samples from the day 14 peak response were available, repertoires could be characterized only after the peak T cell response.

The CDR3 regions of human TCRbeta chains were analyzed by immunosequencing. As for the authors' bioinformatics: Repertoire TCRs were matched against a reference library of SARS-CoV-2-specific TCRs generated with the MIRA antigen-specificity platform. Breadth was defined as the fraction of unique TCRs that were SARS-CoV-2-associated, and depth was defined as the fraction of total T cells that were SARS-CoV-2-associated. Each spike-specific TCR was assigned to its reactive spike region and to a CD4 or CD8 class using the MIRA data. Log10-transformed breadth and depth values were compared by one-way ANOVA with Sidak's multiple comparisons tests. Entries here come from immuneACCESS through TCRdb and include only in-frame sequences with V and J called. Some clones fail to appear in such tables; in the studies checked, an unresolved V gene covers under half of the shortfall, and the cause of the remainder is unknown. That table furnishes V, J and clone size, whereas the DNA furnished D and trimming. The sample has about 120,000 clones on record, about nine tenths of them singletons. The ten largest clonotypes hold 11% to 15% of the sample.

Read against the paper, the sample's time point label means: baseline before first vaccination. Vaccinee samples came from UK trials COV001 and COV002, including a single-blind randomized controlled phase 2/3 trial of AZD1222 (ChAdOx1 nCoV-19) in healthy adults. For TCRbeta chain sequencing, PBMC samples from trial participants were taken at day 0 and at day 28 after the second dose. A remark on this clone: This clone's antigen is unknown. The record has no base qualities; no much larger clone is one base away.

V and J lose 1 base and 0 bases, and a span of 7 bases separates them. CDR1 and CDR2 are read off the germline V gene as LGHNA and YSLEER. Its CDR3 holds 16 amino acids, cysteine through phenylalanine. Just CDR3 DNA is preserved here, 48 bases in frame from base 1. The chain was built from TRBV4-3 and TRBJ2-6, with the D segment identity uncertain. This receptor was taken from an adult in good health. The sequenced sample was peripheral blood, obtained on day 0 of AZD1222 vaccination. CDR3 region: CASSQAKDSGANVLTF. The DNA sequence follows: TGCGCCAGCAGCCAAGCGAAGGACTCTGGGGCCAACGTCCTGACTTTC.